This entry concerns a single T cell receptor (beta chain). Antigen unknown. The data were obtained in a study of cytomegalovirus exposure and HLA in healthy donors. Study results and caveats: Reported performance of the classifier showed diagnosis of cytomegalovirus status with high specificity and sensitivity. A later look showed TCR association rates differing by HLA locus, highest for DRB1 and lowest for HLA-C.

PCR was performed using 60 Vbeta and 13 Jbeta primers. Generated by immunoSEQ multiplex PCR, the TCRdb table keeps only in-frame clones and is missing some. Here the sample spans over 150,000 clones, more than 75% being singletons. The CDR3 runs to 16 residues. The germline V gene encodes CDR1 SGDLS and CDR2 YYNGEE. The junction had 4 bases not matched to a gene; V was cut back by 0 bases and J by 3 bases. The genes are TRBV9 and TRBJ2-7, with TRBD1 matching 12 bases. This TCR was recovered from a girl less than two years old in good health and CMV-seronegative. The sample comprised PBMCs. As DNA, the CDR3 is TGTGCCAGCAGCGTAGGGGGGACAGGGGGCCACTACGAGCAGTACTTC. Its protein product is CASSVGGTGGHYEQYF. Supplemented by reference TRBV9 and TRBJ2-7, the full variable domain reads DSGVTQTPKHLITATGQRVTLRCSPRSGDLSVYWYQQSLDQGLQFLIQYYNGEERAKGNILERFSAQQFPDLHSELNLSSLELGDSALYFCASSVGGTGGHYEQYFGPGTRLTVT.